This T cell receptor (beta chain) was recorded in a study of shared clonotypes between healthy human individuals. About the study: The study enrolled a couple of women and a few men aged 18 to 49.

CDR1 SEHNR and CDR2 FQNEAQ come from the germline V gene (reference sequence). Between the trimmed V and J ends, which lost 5 bases and 5 bases, there was a span of 13 bases. This CDR3 has 14 amino acids. As regards this clone: Its antigen is as yet unknown.

Study outcomes and limitations: Compared with clonotypes that all four donors shared, non-shared clonotypes had lower generation probabilities. An expected dependence of interdonor clonotype sharing on sequencing depth was noted.

Repertoires were generated with immunoSEQ multiplex PCR, while TCRdb's copy carries only in-frame clones and drops some. Among a few million clones listed, roughly 92% were seen once. The clonotype was recovered from a man aged 18 to 30 in good health. The sequenced sample was naive CD4+ T cells sorted from blood. Subset: CD45RA+ positively selected. V gene TRBV7-9 combines with J gene TRBJ1-5; the D gene is possibly TRBD1 (6 bases). In DNA, the CDR3 is TGTGCCAGCAGCCCTGGGGACAATTATCAGCCCCAGCATTTT. It is translated as CASSPGDNYQPQHF.